This T cell receptor (beta chain) emerged from a study of Graves' ophthalmopathy and Graves' hyperthyroidism. As the template, RNA transcripts were used to amplify TCR beta CDR3 regions. HTBI primers were used in a first-round RT-PCR, which preceded a second-round multiplex PCR. A single record per CDR3 protein comes from TCRdb applying MiXCR to the multiplex PCR reads. Counted here are fewer than 650,000 distinct CDR3 sequences, about 24% occurring once; the ten biggest clones make up approximately 7.7%. This clonotype was observed at least ten times. Antigen specificity is unknown. Study-wide points: Ophthalmopathy progression prediction by the model yielded a sensitivity of approximately 71% and a specificity of under 85%. Blood repertoires reportedly contained most expanded thyroid clonotypes above 0.001 frequency.

The trim removed 0 bases at V and 6 bases at J, leaving 4 bases unmatched. CDR3 length: 17 amino acids. This chain joins TRBV12-3 or TRBV12-4 and TRBJ1-6; 11 bases match TRBD1. The sequenced material came from peripheral blood. The TCR originated in a woman under 30 with stable Graves' hyperthyroidism. Some clones in this sample may be carry-over from other donors' samples. The CDR3 DNA reads as TGTGCCAGCAGTTTAGCATCCGGGACAGGGGGTAATTCACCCCTCCACTTT. Translation gives CASSLASGTGGNSPLHF.